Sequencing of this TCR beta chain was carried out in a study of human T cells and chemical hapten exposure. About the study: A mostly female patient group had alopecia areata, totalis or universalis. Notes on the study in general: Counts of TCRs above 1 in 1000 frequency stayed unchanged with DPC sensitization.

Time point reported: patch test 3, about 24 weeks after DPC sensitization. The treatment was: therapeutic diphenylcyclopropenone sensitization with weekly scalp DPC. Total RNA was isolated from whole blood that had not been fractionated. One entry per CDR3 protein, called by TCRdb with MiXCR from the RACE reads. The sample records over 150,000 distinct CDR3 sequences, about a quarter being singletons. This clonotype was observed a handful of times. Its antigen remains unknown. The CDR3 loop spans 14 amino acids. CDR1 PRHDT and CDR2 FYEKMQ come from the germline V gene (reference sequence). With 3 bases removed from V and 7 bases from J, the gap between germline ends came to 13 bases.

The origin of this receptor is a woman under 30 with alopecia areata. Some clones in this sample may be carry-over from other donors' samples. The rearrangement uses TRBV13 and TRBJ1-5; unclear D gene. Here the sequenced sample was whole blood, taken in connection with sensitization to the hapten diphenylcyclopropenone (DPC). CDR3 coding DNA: TGTGCCAGCAGCTTCGGAGGGTTGGGACAGCCCCAGCATTTT. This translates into CASSFGGLGQPQHF.